These 10 T cell receptor beta chains share one sample of origin, sequenced in a study of Ad26.COV2.S vaccination and SARS-CoV-2 variants. This table comes from immunoSEQ multiplex PCR, and its TCRdb copy is limited to in-frame clones, with some not included. The sample includes 400,000 or so clones, about nine tenths of them seen just once. Treatment reported: some 20 received Ad26.COV2.S at low or high dose, single or two shots; several received placebo; per-sample allocation not given. After the first vaccine or placebo injection, samples were drawn on day 63. Specimen: peripheral blood, collected in a trial of Ad26.COV2.S vaccine versus placebo. These receptors all come from a person aged 18 to 59 who received the Ad26.COV2.S COVID-19 vaccine or a placebo.

The rearrangement links TRBV7-9 to TRBJ1-1, with D possibly matching TRBD1 (5 bases). In germline, CDR1 is SEHNR, CDR2 FQNEAQ (reference sequence). The ends were cut back, 3 bases at V and 0 bases at J, with 8 bases in the middle. The CDR3 runs to 14 residues. The CDR3 region has the DNA TGTGCCAGCAGCTTGATGGGGGTGAACACTGAAGCTTTCTTT. Its translation: CASSLMGVNTEAFF.

This chain links TRBV7-2 with TRBJ1-5; TRBD1 matches 9 bases. The CDR3 spans 15 residues. The V segment lost 5 bases and the J segment 3 bases; nucleotides outside the gene matches: 5. Looked up from germline, CDR1 is SGHTA and CDR2 is FQGNSA. CDR3 in DNA: TGTGCCAGCAGCCTCGACAGGGGGAACAATCAGCCCCAGCATTTT. Translating gives CASSLDRGNNQPQHF.

The chain is built from TRBV5-5 and TRBJ2-7, with 14 bases identical to TRBD2. Germline CDR1 and CDR2: SGHKS and YYEKEE (reference sequence). There are 15 residues in the CDR3. Trimming cost V 4 bases and J 4 bases; bases outside gene matches: 4. The CDR3 DNA is TGTGCCAGCAGCGCCGGGACTAGCGGGGGATACGAGCAGTACTTC. This codes for CASSAGTSGGYEQYF.

This rearrangement joins TRBV15 to TRBJ1-2; TRBD1 aligns across 8 bases. CDR1 LNHNV and CDR2 YYDKDF come from the germline V gene (reference sequence). V trimming: 3 bases; J trimming: 3 bases; junction bases outside the gene matches: 3. This CDR3 contains 14 residues. The CDR3 here is CATSRTGVDYGYTF. Written as DNA, the CDR3 is TGTGCCACCAGCAGGACAGGGGTGGACTATGGCTACACCTTC.

This clone was seen only once. The V and J genes are TRBV2 and TRBJ2-3; D perhaps matches TRBD2 (7 bases). CDR1 is SNHLY, CDR2 FYNNEI, per germline. The ends were cut back, 8 bases at V and 8 bases at J, with 23 bases in the middle. This CDR3 contains 15 residues. The DNA of the CDR3 is TGTGCCAGCGCGGGGGCAGGTGGGGTAGCAGGTACGCAGTATTTT. Protein: CASAGAGGVAGTQYF.

The chain employs TRBV29-1 and TRBJ1-2; TRBD1 aligns across 7 bases. With 7 bases clipped from V and 3 bases from J, the junction kept 8 bases outside the gene matches. The CDR3 is 13 residues long. The germline V gene encodes CDR1 SQVTM and CDR2 ANQGSEA. The CDR3 reads CSGGEGGHYGYTF. The CDR3 bases are TGCAGCGGGGGAGAAGGGGGCCACTATGGCTACACCTTC.

The rearrangement uses TRBV7-2 and TRBJ1-3; D gene unclear. Germline CDR1 is SGHTA and CDR2 is FQGNSA. Trimming took off 1 base at V and 4 bases at J, with 5 bases between the two ends. There are 13 residues in the CDR3. This CDR3 reads CASSLDLGNTIYF. CDR3 coding DNA: TGTGCCAGCAGCTTAGACCTCGGAAACACCATATATTTT.

The chain links TRBV10-3 to TRBJ1-4; D might be TRBD1 (5 bases). Per germline, CDR1 ENHRY and CDR2 SYGVKD. V shed 4 bases and J shed 5 bases, with 14 bases lying between them. This CDR3 is 15 amino acids long. For the CDR3, the DNA is TGTGCCATCAGTGCGGCCGGGACCGAGAATGAAAAACTGTTTTTT. Residues: CAISAAGTENEKLFF.

This chain uses TRBV19 with TRBJ2-3; the D gene is possibly TRBD1 (6 bases). Trimming left V 6 bases short and J 2 bases short, with 12 bases between. The germline gives CDR1 LNHDA, CDR2 SQIVND (reference sequence). The CDR3 length is 14 residues. The CDR3 bases are TGTGCCAGTAGGTGGGGGCCCTCCACAGATACGCAGTATTTT. Protein sequence: CASRWGPSTDTQYF.

V usage is TRBV29-1 and J usage is TRBJ1-3; the D gene is possibly TRBD1 (5 bases). Trimming pared 5 bases from V and 0 bases from J, leaving 8 bases between. CDR3 length: 13 residues. In germline, CDR1 is SQVTM, CDR2 ANQGSEA. The CDR3 DNA reads as TGCAGCGTTCTGGGGGGCTCTGGAAACACCATATATTTT. It translates to CSVLGGSGNTIYF.